The T cell receptor beta chain described here comes from a study of cytomegalovirus exposure and HLA in healthy donors. V lost 1 base and J 0 bases, leaving 16 bases between the germline ends. Germline V lookup: CDR1 MNHNS, CDR2 SASEGT. The CDR3 runs to 18 residues. 13 Jbeta primers and 60 Vbeta primers were used for the PCR. Study processing details: In a later analysis, 75 million to 85 million unique TCR beta chains included roughly 11 million shared by two or more donors. Libraries were prepared by immunoSEQ multiplex PCR; TCRdb keeps only in-frame clonotypes and omits some of them. D and trimming were read from the DNA, whereas the V and J calls and clone size are those reported in that table. The sample has roughly 160,000 clones; 60% to 80% are singletons.

This rearrangement joins TRBV6-1 to TRBJ1-3, with TRBD1 as a possible D gene (6 bases). The clonotype comes from a man aged 18 to 29 in good health and CMV-seropositive. What was sequenced was PBMCs. The CDR3 region is CASSEGGLTLISGNTIYF. The CDR3 DNA reads as TGTGCCAGCAGTGAAGGGGGGCTAACCCTAATCTCTGGAAACACCATATATTTT.